This T cell receptor beta chain comes out of a study of post-analysis software for immune sequencing data. Each TCR beta cDNA library carried unique molecular identifiers. Using its own MiXCR run on the PCR reads, TCRdb lists one record per CDR3 protein. The repertoire holds hundreds of thousands of distinct CDR3 sequences, with 59% as singletons. Germline-derived CDR1 and CDR2 are DFQATT and SNEGSKA (reference sequence). The CDR3 spans 15 residues. V lost 5 bases and J lost 4, with 18 bases in between. Worth noting for this clonotype: What it binds is unknown.

Findings and caveats of the study: Diversity measured as normalized Chao1 was significantly lower in multiple sclerosis patients than in controls. Under F measure analysis, samples from one preparation batch co-clustered strongly. With TRBV5-6, TRBV5-1 and TRBV20-1 included, about five TRBV segments were more frequent in patients than in controls.

The rearrangement links TRBV20-1 to TRBJ1-5; D is ambiguous. Sequencing was done on a sample of blood. This TCR derives from a girl aged 2 to 10 with multiple sclerosis. In DNA form, the CDR3 reads TGCAGTGCTGGGTCGGGCAGGCGGTTAAATCAGCCCCAGCATTTT. Translated, it gives CSAGSGRRLNQPQHF.